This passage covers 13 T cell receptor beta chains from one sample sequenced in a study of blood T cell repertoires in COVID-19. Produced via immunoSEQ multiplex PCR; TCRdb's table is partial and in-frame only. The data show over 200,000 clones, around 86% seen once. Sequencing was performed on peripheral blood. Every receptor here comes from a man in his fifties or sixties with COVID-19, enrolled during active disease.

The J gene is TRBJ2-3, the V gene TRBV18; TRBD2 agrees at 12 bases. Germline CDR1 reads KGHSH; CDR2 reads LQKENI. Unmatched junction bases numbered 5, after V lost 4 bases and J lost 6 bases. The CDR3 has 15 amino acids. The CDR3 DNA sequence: TGTGCCAGCTCACTTCTAGCGGGGGGGCGTGATACGCAGTATTTT. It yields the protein CASSLLAGGRDTQYF.

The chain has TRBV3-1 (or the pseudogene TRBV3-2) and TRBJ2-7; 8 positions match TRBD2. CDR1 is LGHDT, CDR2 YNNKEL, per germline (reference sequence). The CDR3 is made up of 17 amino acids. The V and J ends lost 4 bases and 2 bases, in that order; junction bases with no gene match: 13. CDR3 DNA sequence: TGTGCCAGCAGCCCCTCCTGGGCTAGCGGGTCAGCCTACGAGCAGTACTTC. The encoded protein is CASSPSWASGSAYEQYF.

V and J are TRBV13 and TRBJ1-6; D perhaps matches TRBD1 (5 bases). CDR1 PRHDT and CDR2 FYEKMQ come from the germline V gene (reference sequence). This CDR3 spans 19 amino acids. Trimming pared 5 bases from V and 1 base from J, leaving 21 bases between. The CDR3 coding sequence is TGTGCCAGCAGCATGGGACTCAATGCTTTTGGATCCTATAATTCACCCCTCCACTTT. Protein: CASSMGLNAFGSYNSPLHF.

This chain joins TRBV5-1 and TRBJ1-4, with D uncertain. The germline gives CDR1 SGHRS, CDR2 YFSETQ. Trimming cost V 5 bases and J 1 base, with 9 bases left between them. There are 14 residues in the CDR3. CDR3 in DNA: TGCGCCAGCAGTTTAACGGTAACTAATGAAAAACTGTTTTTT. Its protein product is CASSLTVTNEKLFF.

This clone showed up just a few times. CDR3 loop: CAISLGGDYGYTF. CDR3 bases: TGTGCCATCTCCCTAGGGGGGGACTATGGCTACACCTTC. This sequence joins TRBV10-3 and TRBJ1-2; tentatively, D is TRBD1 (6 bases). The CDR3 spans 13 residues. Trimming took off 8 bases at V and 3 bases at J, with 13 bases between the two ends. Germline CDR1 reads ENHRY; CDR2 reads SYGVKD.

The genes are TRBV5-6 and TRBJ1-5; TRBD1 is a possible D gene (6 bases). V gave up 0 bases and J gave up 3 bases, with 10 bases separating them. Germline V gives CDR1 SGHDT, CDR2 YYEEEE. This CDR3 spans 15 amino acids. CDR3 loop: CASSLGTAINQPQHF. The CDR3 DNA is TGTGCCAGCAGCTTGGGGACAGCGATCAATCAGCCCCAGCATTTT.

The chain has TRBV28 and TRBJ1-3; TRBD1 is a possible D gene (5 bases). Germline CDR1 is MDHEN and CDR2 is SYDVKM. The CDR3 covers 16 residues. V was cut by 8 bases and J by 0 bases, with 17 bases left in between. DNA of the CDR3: TGTGCCAGCCTCCCCGGTTGGGGCGGCTCTGGAAACACCATATATTTT. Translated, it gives CASLPGWGGSGNTIYF.

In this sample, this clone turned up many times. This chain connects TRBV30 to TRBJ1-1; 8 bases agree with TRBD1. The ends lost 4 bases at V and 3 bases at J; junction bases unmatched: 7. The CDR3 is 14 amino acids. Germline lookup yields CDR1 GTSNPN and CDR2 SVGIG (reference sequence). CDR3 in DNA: TGTGCCTGGACCCCTAAGACAGGGGACACTGAAGCTTTCTTT. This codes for CAWTPKTGDTEAFF.

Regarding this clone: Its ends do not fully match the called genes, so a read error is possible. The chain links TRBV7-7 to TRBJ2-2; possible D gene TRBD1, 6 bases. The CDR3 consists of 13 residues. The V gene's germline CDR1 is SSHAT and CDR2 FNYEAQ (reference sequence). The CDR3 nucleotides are TGTGCTAGCAGCGCCCACAGGGCCGGGGAGCTGTTTTTT. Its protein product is CASSAHRAGELFF. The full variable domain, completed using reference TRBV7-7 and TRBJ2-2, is GAGVSQSPRYKVTKRGQDVTLRCDPISSHATLYWYQQALGQGPEFLTYFNYEAQPDKSGLPSDRFSAERPEGSISTLTIQRTEQRDSAMYRCASSAHRAGELFFGEGSRLTVL.

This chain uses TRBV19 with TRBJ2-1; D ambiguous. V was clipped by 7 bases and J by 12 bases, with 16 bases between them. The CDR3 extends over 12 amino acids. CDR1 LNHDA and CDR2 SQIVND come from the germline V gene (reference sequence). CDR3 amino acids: CASTTPPYRQFF. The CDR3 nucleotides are TGTGCCAGTACCACCCCCCCATACAGGCAGTTCTTC.

The DNA for the CDR3 is TGCAGTGCTAGTGGGGGGGCTGGAAACACCATATATTTT. This gives the protein CSASGGAGNTIYF. The chain joins TRBV20-1 to TRBJ1-3, with a weak D call TRBD1 (5 bases). Germline V lookup: CDR1 DFQATT, CDR2 SNEGSKA (reference sequence). This CDR3 contains 13 residues. V lost 3 bases and J lost 2, with 8 bases in between.

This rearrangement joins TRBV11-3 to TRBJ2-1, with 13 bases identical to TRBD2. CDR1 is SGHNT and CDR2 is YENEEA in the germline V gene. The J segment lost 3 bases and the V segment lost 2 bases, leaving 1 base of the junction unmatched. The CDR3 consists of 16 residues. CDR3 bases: TGTGCCAGCAGCTTAACTAGCGGGGGGGTCTACAATGAGCAGTTCTTC. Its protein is CASSLTSGGVYNEQFF.

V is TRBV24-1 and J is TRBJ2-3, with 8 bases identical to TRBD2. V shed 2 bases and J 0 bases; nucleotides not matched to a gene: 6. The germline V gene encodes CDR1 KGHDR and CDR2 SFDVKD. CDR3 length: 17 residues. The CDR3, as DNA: TGTGCCACCAGTGATTCGGGACTAGTGGGGAGCACAGATACGCAGTATTTT. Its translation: CATSDSGLVGSTDTQYF.